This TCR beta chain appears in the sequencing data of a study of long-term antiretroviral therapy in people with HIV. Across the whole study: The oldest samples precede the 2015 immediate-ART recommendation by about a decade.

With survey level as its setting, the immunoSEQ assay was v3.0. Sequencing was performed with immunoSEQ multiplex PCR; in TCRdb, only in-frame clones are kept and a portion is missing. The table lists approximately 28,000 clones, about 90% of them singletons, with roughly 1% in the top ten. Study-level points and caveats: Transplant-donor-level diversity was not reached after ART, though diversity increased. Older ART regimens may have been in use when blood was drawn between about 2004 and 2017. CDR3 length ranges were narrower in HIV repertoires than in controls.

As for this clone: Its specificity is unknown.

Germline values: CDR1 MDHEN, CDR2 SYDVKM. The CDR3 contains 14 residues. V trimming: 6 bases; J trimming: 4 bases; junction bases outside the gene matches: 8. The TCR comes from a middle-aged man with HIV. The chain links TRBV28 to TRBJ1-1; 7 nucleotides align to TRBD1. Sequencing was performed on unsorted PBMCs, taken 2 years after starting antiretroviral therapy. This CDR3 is CASSPPRQGTEAFF. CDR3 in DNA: TGTGCCAGCAGCCCACCCCGACAGGGCACTGAAGCTTTCTTT.